These 20 T cell receptor beta chains were sequenced from one sample in a study of blood T cell repertoires in COVID-19. Data came from immunoSEQ multiplex PCR; TCRdb stores just in-frame clones and leaves some out. The sample contains 230,000 or so clones, approximately 81% of which appear only once. The sample was PBMCs or T cells enriched from blood (not recorded which). These receptors were obtained from a woman aged 50 to 60 who had been exposed to COVID-19.

The chain couples TRBV6-2 or TRBV6-3 to TRBJ2-5, with D maybe TRBD2 (5 bases). CDR3 length: 13 residues. CDR1 is MNHEY, CDR2 SVGEGT, per germline. V was clipped by 2 bases and J by 14 bases, with 18 bases between them. CDR3 sequence reads: CASSYPTLAHQYF. The CDR3 DNA reads as TGTGCCAGCAGTTACCCCACCTTAGCGCACCAATACTTC.

J is TRBJ2-2 and V is TRBV18, with 7 nucleotides matching TRBD1. The CDR3 spans 19 residues. V was pared by 3 bases and J by 0 bases, with 13 bases of the junction left unmatched. Germline assignment: CDR1 KGHSH and CDR2 LQKENI. CDR3 residues: CASSPKTGTENANTGELFF. The CDR3 coding sequence is TGTGCCAGCTCACCGAAGACCGGGACAGAAAACGCGAACACCGGGGAGCTGTTTTTT.

CDR3 nucleotide sequence: TGTGCCATCAGTGAGTCACGGAGTCAGGACTCATCTGGAAACACCATATATTTT. Residues: CAISESRSQDSSGNTIYF. This chain connects TRBV10-3 to TRBJ1-3; D gene uncertain. Between the trimmed V and J ends, which lost 0 bases and 1 base, there was a span of 16 bases. Germline assignment: CDR1 ENHRY and CDR2 SYGVKD. The CDR3 covers 18 residues.

V usage is TRBV28 and J usage is TRBJ1-2; no reliable D call. The CDR3 runs to 17 residues. Trimming took 5 bases from V and 2 from J, leaving 21 bases between them. Looked up from germline, CDR1 is MDHEN and CDR2 is SYDVKM. This chain's CDR3 is CASSTGTTFYVNYGYTF. The CDR3 bases are TGTGCCAGCAGTACGGGAACTACCTTTTATGTCAACTATGGCTACACCTTC.

The chain is built from TRBV1 and TRBJ1-4. TRBV1 is a known pseudogene. This CDR3 region has 16 residues. CDR3: CTSTQSEGIRNEKLFF. The CDR3 coding sequence is TGCACCAGCACCCAATCGGAGGGGATTCGCAATGAAAAACTGTTTTTT.

The V and J genes are TRBV11-2 and TRBJ2-5; TRBD2 matches at 9 bases. The CDR3 consists of 13 residues. CDR1 and CDR2 from the germline V gene are SGHAT and FQNNGV. V dropped 5 bases and J dropped 5; count of bases not matched to a gene: 3. This CDR3 reads CASSPTSGETQYF. The CDR3 DNA follows: TGTGCCAGCAGCCCGACTAGCGGTGAGACCCAGTACTTC. Looking up the rest from reference TRBV11-2 and TRBJ2-5 gives the full variable domain: EAGVAQSPRYKIIEKRQSVAFWCNPISGHATLYWYQQILGQGPKLLIQFQNNGVVDDSQLPKDRFSAERLKGVDSTLKIQPAKLEDSAVYLCASSPTSGETQYFGPGTRLLVL.

The CDR3 spells CASSISSGGTFFYEQYF. Written as DNA, the CDR3 is TGTGCCAGTAGTATTTCTAGCGGGGGGACCTTCTTCTACGAGCAGTACTTC. The V and J genes are TRBV19 and TRBJ2-7; the match to TRBD2 covers 11 bases. Per the germline V gene, CDR1 is LNHDA and CDR2 is SQIVND (reference sequence). CDR3 length: 17 amino acids. The junction had 10 bases not matched to a gene; V was cut back by 3 bases and J by 3 bases.

This sequence joins TRBV6-2 or TRBV6-3 and TRBJ1-2; 11 bases match TRBD1. Germline CDR1 and CDR2: MNHEY and SVGEGT. The CDR3 runs to 14 residues. Germline trimming cut 5 bases from V and 5 bases from J; bases unmatched to any gene: 4. CDR3 in amino acids: CASSPDRGPYGYTF. As DNA, the CDR3 is TGTGCCAGCAGTCCGGACAGGGGGCCATATGGCTACACCTTC.

V gene TRBV19 combines with J gene TRBJ2-1; 9 bases agree with TRBD1. This CDR3 contains 16 residues. Trimming at V came to 1 base and at J to 8 bases, leaving 9 bases not matched to a gene. Germline V lookup: CDR1 LNHDA, CDR2 SQIVND (reference sequence). CDR3 sequence (DNA): TGTGCCAGTAGTATAGGGGCCGGGACAGGGCTCGATGAGCAGTTCTTC. Translating gives CASSIGAGTGLDEQFF.

The chain employs TRBV5-4 and TRBJ2-5, with a tentative D call TRBD1 (5 bases). The V gene's germline CDR1 is SGHNT and CDR2 YYREEE (reference sequence). The CDR3 has 14 residues. The V end lost 4 bases, the J end lost 5 bases, and 15 bases lay between the germline ends. The CDR3 DNA is TGTGCCAGCAGCGTTGTGAGACAGAAGGAGACCCAGTACTTC. This sequence encodes CASSVVRQKETQYF.

The chain employs TRBV28 and TRBJ1-6; D is ambiguous. Germline lookup yields CDR1 MDHEN and CDR2 SYDVKM. This CDR3 region has 15 residues. Trimming shortened V by 6 bases and J by 1 base, and 10 bases separated the two germline ends. The CDR3 DNA reads as TGTGCCAGCAGACCCCACGGGTCCTATAATTCACCCCTCCACTTT. It is translated as CASRPHGSYNSPLHF.

The chain employs TRBV19 and TRBJ2-1, with 7 bases that match TRBD1. The V segment lost 5 bases and the J segment 4 bases; nucleotides outside the gene matches: 8. This CDR3 has 15 residues. Germline assignment: CDR1 LNHDA and CDR2 SQIVND (reference sequence). CDR3 nucleotide sequence: TGTGCCAGTAGTCCAAAAGGGGGCTTTTACAATGAGCAGTTCTTC. It translates to CASSPKGGFYNEQFF.

The chain recombines TRBV6-2 or TRBV6-3 with TRBJ1-5, with TRBD1 identical over 8 bases. Germline V lookup: CDR1 MNHEY, CDR2 SVGEGT. The trim removed 6 bases at V and 2 bases at J, leaving 6 bases unmatched. CDR3 length equals 15 residues. The DNA of the CDR3 is TGTGCCAGCAGCCAGGACAGGGTAGGCAATCAGCCCCAGCATTTT. It specifies CASSQDRVGNQPQHF.

This clone was seen a single time. The rearrangement links TRBV7-8 to TRBJ2-7, with D possibly TRBD2 on 6 matching bases. CDR3 length equals 15 residues. V dropped 5 bases and J dropped 0 bases, with 14 bases sitting between them. Germline V CDR1 and CDR2: SGHVS, FQNEAQ. CDR3 sequence (DNA): TGTGCCAGCAGCCTCCGGGACTTTAGCTCCTACGAGCAGTACTTC. Translated: CASSLRDFSSYEQYF.

J is TRBJ1-4 and V is TRBV19; D unclear. V was clipped by 6 bases and J by 10 bases, with 15 bases between them. The CDR3 loop spans 13 amino acids. CDR1 LNHDA and CDR2 SQIVND come from the germline V gene (reference sequence). The CDR3: CASRTSESGKLFF. The CDR3 DNA sequence: TGTGCCAGTAGGACATCCGAGTCAGGAAAACTGTTTTTT.

J is TRBJ1-6 and V is TRBV3-1 (or the pseudogene TRBV3-2), with D unresolved. V dropped 4 bases and J dropped 7 bases, with 17 bases sitting between them. The germline V gene encodes CDR1 LGHDT and CDR2 YNNKEL (reference sequence). The CDR3 is 16 amino acids. CDR3 amino acids: CASSPLSTVGNSPLHF. In DNA form, the CDR3 reads TGTGCCAGCAGCCCCCTTTCGACCGTGGGCAATTCACCCCTCCACTTT.

The V gene is TRBV5-4, the J gene TRBJ2-3; 11 bases are a match to TRBD2. V lost 6 bases, J lost 2 bases, and 2 bases stayed unmatched. Per germline, CDR1 SGHNT and CDR2 YYREEE (reference sequence). The CDR3 is made up of 14 amino acids. The CDR3 sequence is CASMTSGVTDTQYF. The CDR3, as DNA: TGTGCCAGCATGACTAGCGGGGTCACAGATACGCAGTATTTT.

This clone was detected only once. The rearrangement joins TRBV4-2 to TRBJ2-2, with 10 bases identical to TRBD2. The trim removed 4 bases at V and 3 bases at J, leaving 8 bases unmatched. CDR3 length: 17 amino acids. Germline CDR1 and CDR2: LGHNA and YNFKEQ. Here the CDR3 reads CASSPTAGGPDTGELFF. The CDR3 region has the DNA TGTGCCAGCAGCCCCACAGCGGGGGGGCCCGACACCGGGGAGCTGTTTTTT.

The chain couples TRBV11-2 to TRBJ2-3, with D possibly TRBD2 on 6 matching bases. Germline loops: CDR1 SGHAT, CDR2 FQNNGV. V shed 4 bases and J shed 5 bases, with 13 bases lying between them. This CDR3 is built from 14 residues. The CDR3: CASSWARGGDTQYF. In DNA, the CDR3 is TGTGCCAGCAGCTGGGCGCGGGGAGGAGATACGCAGTATTTT. Full variable domain (outside the CDR3, taken from reference TRBV11-2 and TRBJ2-3): EAGVAQSPRYKIIEKRQSVAFWCNPISGHATLYWYQQILGQGPKLLIQFQNNGVVDDSQLPKDRFSAERLKGVDSTLKIQPAKLEDSAVYLCASSWARGGDTQYFGPGTRLTVL.

This chain joins TRBV3-1 (or the pseudogene TRBV3-2) and TRBJ2-3; tentative D call: TRBD2 (6 bases). The ends were cut back, 1 base at V and 6 bases at J, with 20 bases in the middle. The CDR3 consists of 17 residues. Looked up from germline, CDR1 is LGHDT and CDR2 is YNNKEL (reference sequence). The CDR3 protein is CASSQGSAGLGFDTQYF. Here the CDR3 DNA reads TGTGCCAGCAGCCAAGGATCGGCGGGGCTAGGATTTGATACGCAGTATTTT.